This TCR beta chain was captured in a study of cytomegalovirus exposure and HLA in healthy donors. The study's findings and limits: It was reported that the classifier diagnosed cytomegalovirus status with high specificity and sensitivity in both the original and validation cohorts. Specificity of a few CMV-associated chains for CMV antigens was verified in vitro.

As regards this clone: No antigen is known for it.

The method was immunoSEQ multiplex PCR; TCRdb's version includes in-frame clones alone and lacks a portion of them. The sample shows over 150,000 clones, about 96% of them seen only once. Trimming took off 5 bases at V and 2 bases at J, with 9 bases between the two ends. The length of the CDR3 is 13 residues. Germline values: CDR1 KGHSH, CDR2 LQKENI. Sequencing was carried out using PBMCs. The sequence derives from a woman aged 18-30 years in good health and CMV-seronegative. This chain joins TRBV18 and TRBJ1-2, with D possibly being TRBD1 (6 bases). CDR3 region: CASSSTGNYGYTF. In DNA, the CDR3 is TGTGCCAGCTCATCCACAGGGAACTATGGCTACACCTTC.